The T cell receptor beta chain under discussion was sequenced for a study of CD8+ T cells in alopecia areata. cDNA prepared by RNA extraction and subsequent reverse transcription served as the template for sequencing. Assay: immunoSEQ multiplex PCR; the TCRdb copy retains only in-frame clones and omits some. This table holds 150,000 to 200,000 clones, 60% found once. Documented treatment: oral pan-JAK inhibitor, 5-10 mg twice daily. V trimming: 0 bases; J trimming: 8 bases; junction bases outside the gene matches: 8. The CDR3 runs to 16 residues. Germline V gene data show CDR1 as SGHRS and CDR2 as YFSETQ.

The origin of this receptor is a human donor with alopecia areata. The sample was CD4+ T cells sorted from blood, taken at week 24, from a patient treated with tofacitinib. The chain links TRBV5-1 to TRBJ2-1; 10 bases agree with TRBD2. In DNA, the CDR3 is TGCGCCAGCAGCTTGGTAGGACTAGCGGTGGTTGATGAGCAGTTCTTC. As protein: CASSLVGLAVVDEQFF.